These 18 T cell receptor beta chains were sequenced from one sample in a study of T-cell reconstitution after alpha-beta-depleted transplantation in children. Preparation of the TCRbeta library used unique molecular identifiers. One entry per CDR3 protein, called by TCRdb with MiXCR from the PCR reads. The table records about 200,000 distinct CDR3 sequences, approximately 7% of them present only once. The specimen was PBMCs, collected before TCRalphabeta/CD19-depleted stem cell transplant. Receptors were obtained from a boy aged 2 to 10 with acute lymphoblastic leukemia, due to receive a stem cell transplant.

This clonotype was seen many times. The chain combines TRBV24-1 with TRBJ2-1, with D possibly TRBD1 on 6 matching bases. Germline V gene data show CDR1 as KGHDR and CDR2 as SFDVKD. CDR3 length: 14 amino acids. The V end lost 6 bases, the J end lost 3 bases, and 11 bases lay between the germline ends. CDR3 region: CATSPGDGYNEQFF. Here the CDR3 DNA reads TGTGCCACCAGTCCAGGGGATGGCTACAATGAGCAGTTCTTC.

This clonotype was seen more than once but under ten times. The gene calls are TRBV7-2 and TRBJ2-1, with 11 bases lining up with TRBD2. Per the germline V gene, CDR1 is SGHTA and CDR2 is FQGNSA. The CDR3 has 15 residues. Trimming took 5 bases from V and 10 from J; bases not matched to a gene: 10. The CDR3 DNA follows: TGTGCCAGCAGCCCTAGCGGGGGGAGTAGCGGAGAGCAGTTCTTC. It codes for CASSPSGGSSGEQFF.

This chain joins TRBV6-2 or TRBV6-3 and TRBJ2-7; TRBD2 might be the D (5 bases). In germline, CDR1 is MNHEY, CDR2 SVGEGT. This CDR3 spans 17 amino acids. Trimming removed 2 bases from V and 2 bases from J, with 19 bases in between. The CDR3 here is CASSYSRGANPTYEQYF. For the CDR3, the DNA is TGTGCCAGCAGTTACAGCCGGGGAGCAAACCCGACCTACGAGCAGTACTTC.

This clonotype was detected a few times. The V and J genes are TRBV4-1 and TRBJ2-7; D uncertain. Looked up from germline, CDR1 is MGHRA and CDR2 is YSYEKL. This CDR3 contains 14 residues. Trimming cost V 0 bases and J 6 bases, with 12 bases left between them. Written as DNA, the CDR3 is TGCGCCAGCAGCCAAGAAGGATTGGGAACCGAGCAGTACTTC. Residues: CASSQEGLGTEQYF.

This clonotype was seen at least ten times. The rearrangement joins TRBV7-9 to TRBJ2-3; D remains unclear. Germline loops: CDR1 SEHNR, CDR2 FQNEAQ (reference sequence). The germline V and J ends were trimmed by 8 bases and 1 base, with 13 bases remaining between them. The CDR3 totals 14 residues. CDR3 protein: CASASWARTDTQYF. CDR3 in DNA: TGTGCCAGCGCCTCCTGGGCCCGCACAGATACGCAGTATTTT.

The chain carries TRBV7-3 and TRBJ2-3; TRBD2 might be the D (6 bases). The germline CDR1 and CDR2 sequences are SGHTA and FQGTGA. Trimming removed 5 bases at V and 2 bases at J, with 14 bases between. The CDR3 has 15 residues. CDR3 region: CASSRGLTYTDTQYF. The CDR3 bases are TGTGCCAGCAGCCGCGGACTAACATACACAGATACGCAGTATTTT.

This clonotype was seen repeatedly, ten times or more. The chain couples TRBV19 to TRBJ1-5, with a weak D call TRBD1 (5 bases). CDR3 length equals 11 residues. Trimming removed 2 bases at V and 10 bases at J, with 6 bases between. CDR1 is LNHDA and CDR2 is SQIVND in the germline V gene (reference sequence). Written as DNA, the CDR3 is TGTGCCAGTAGTATACGGGGCCCCCAGCATTTT. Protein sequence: CASSIRGPQHF. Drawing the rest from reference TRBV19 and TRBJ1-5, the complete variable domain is DGGITQSPKYLFRKEGQNVTLSCEQNLNHDAMYWYRQDPGQGLRLIYYSQIVNDFQKGDIAEGYSVSREKKESFPLTVTSAQKNPTAFYLCASSIRGPQHFGDGTRLSIL.

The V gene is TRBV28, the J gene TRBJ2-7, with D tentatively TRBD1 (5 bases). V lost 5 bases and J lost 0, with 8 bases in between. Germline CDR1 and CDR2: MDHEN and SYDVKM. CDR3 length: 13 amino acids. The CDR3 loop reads CASSDSLSYEQYF. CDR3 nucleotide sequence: TGTGCCAGCAGTGACAGTCTCTCCTACGAGCAGTACTTC.

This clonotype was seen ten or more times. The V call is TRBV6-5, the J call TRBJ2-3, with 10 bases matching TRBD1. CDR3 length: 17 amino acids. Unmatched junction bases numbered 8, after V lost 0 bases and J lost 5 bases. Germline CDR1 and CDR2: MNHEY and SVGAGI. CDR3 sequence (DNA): TGTGCCAGCAGTTACTCCGAGACAGGGGGCGGACAAGATACGCAGTATTTT. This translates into CASSYSETGGGQDTQYF.

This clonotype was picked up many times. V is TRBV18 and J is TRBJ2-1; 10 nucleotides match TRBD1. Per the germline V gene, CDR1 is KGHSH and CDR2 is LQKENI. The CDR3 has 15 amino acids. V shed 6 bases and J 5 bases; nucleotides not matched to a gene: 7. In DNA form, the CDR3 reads TGTGCCAGCTCCCACATCGGGACAGGGGACAATGAGCAGTTCTTC. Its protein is CASSHIGTGDNEQFF.

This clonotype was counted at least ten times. As DNA, the CDR3 is TGTGCCAGCAGTCCCTCCGTCCCGGATCAGCCCCAGCATTTT. This codes for CASSPSVPDQPQHF. The chain recombines TRBV6-2 or TRBV6-3 with TRBJ1-5; D not certain. The CDR3 length is 14 residues. Germline assignment: CDR1 MNHEY and CDR2 SVGEGT. Trimming shortened V by 5 bases and J by 5 bases, and 13 bases separated the two germline ends.

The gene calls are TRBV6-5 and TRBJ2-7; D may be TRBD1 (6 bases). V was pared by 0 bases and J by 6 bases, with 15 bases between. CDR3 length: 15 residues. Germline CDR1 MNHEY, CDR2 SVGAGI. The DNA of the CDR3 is TGTGCCAGCAGTTACTCGCCGGCAGGGGTTGGCGAGCAGTACTTC. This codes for CASSYSPAGVGEQYF.

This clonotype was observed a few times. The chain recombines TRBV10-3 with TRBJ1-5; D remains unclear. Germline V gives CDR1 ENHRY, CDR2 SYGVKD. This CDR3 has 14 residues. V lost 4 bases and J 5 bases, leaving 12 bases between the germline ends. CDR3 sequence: CAISAQVGDQPQHF. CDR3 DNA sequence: TGTGCCATCAGTGCCCAGGTCGGGGATCAGCCCCAGCATTTT.

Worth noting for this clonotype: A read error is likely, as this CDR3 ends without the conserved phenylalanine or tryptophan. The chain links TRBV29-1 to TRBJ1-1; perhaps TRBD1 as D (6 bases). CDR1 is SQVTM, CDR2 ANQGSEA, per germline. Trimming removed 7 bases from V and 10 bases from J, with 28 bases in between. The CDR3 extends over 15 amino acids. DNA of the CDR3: TGCAGCGCCAGGGGCTTGGGACAACCTTCAGTGTTAGCTTTCTGT. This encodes CSARGLGQPSVLAFC.

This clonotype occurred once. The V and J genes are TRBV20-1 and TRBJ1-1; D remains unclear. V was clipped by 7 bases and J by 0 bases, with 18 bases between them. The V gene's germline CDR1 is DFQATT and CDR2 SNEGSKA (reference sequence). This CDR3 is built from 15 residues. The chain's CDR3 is CSEVRAQNMNTEAFF. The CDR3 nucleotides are TGCAGTGAGGTCCGGGCCCAAAACATGAACACTGAAGCTTTCTTT.

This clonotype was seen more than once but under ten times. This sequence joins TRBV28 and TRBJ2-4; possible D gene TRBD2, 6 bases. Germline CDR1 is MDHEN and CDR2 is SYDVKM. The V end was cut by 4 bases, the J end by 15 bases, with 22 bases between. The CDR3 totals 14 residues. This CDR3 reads CASSSQPGVPLLYF. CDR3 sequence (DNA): TGTGCCAGCAGTTCCCAGCCGGGGGTCCCCCTTTTGTACTTC.

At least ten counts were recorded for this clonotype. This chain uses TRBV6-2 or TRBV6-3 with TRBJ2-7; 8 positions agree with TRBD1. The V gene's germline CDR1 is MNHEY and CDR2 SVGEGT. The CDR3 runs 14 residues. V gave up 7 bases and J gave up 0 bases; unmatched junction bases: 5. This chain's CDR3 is CASTGDRSSYEQYF. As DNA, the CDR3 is TGTGCCAGCACCGGGGACAGGAGCTCCTACGAGCAGTACTTC.

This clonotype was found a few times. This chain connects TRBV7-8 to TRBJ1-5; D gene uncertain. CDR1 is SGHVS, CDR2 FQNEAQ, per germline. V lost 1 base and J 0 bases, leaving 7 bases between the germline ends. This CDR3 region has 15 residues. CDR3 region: CASSLERFSNQPQHF. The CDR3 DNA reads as TGTGCCAGCAGCTTAGAAAGATTTAGCAATCAGCCCCAGCATTTT.